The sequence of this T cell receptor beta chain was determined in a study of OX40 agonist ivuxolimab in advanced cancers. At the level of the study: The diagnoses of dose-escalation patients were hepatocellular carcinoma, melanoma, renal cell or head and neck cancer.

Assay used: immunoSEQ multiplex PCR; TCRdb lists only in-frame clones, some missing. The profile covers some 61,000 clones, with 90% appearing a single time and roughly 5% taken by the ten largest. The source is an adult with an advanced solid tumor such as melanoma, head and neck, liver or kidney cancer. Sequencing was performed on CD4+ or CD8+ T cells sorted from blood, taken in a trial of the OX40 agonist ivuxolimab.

The CDR3, as DNA: TGTGCCGCGATAGAGACTAGCGGTTTCTACGAGCAGTACTTC. Translated, it gives CAAIETSGFYEQYF. The chain combines TRBV21-1 with TRBJ2-7; the table's D gene call, TRBD2, was not cross checked with the DNA. TRBV21-1 is an annotated pseudogene. This CDR3 has 14 residues.